Below are 10 T cell receptor beta chains sequenced from a single sample in a study of preoperative IRX-2 immunotherapy in early breast cancer. Sample treatment: preoperative locoregional IRX-2 cytokine immunotherapy. Repertoires were generated with immunoSEQ multiplex PCR, while TCRdb's copy carries only in-frame clones and drops some. The data show 75,000 to 100,000 clones, with 86% seen just once and 2% to 2.5% held by the top ten. The material sequenced was tumor tissue, taken after IRX-2 immunotherapy. Source of these receptors: a human donor with breast cancer.

This chain joins TRBV28 and TRBJ2-5; maybe TRBD2 (6 bases). Germline V CDR1 and CDR2: MDHEN, SYDVKM. Trimming removed 4 bases at V and 4 bases at J, with 16 bases between. CDR3 size: 15 residues. CDR3 nucleotide sequence: TGTGCCAGCAGTTCTCCGGGACGGGGGAGAGAGACCCAGTACTTC. This gives the protein CASSSPGRGRETQYF.

A few counts support this clone. This chain connects TRBV18 to TRBJ1-1, with D uncertain. V was trimmed by 5 bases and J by 6 bases, leaving 13 bases between them. CDR3 length: 13 residues. Germline CDR1 is KGHSH and CDR2 is LQKENI. The chain's CDR3 is CASSGSGVAEAFF. For the CDR3, the DNA is TGTGCCAGCTCAGGCTCCGGGGTCGCTGAAGCTTTCTTT.

This clone was observed once. This chain joins TRBV5-1 and TRBJ2-7; 10 bases line up with TRBD1. CDR1 SGHRS and CDR2 YFSETQ come from the germline V gene. This CDR3 is built from 15 residues. J gave up 4 bases and V 5 bases, and 9 bases lay outside the gene matches. The CDR3 reads CASRLTTGGDYEQYF. The CDR3 region has the DNA TGCGCCAGCAGGCTGACGACAGGGGGCGATTACGAGCAGTACTTC.

This CDR3 reads CASSAQGDYGYTF. CDR3 sequence (DNA): TGTGCCAGTAGTGCACAGGGGGACTATGGCTACACCTTC. This chain joins TRBV19 and TRBJ1-2; the match to TRBD1 covers 8 bases. CDR1 is LNHDA and CDR2 is SQIVND in the germline V gene (reference sequence). The CDR3 runs 13 residues. Trimming cost V 5 bases and J 3 bases; bases outside gene matches: 2. The whole variable domain, filled in from reference TRBV19 and TRBJ1-2, reads DGGITQSPKYLFRKEGQNVTLSCEQNLNHDAMYWYRQDPGQGLRLIYYSQIVNDFQKGDIAEGYSVSREKKESFPLTVTSAQKNPTAFYLCASSAQGDYGYTFGSGTRLTVV.

The chain recombines TRBV9 with TRBJ2-3; TRBD1 aligns across 8 bases. V was clipped by 3 bases and J by 5 bases; unmatched bases: 5. This CDR3 is built from 14 residues. From germline, CDR1 is SGDLS and CDR2 YYNGEE. CDR3 loop: CASSEGQVQDTQYF. In nucleotides, the CDR3 is TGTGCCAGCAGCGAGGGACAGGTTCAAGATACGCAGTATTTT.

This chain joins TRBV12-5 and TRBJ1-5; 7 nucleotides agree with TRBD1. The V and J ends lost 2 bases and 4 bases, in that order; junction bases with no gene match: 11. Germline V lookup: CDR1 LGHNT, CDR2 FRNRAP. The CDR3 is 17 residues long. For the CDR3, the DNA is TGTGCTAGTGGTTTGCTGCGGACAGGAAGGGATAATCAGCCCCAGCATTTT. The encoded protein is CASGLLRTGRDNQPQHF.

This clone occurred once. V gene TRBV30 combines with J gene TRBJ1-3; D not resolved. The CDR3 contains 15 residues. Germline V gives CDR1 GTSNPN, CDR2 SVGIG (reference sequence). V dropped 4 bases and J dropped 0 bases, with 13 bases sitting between them. CDR3 amino acids: CAWTGVKGSGNTIYF. The CDR3 region has the DNA TGTGCCTGGACCGGAGTCAAAGGCTCTGGAAACACCATATATTTT.

This rearrangement joins TRBV2 to TRBJ1-4; 9 bases fit TRBD1. CDR1 and CDR2 (germline): SNHLY, FYNNEI. This CDR3 contains 15 residues. The V and J ends lost 6 bases and 3 bases, in that order; junction bases with no gene match: 5. Written as DNA, the CDR3 is TGTGCCAGCAGACTGACAGGGGGACCTAATGAAAAACTGTTTTTT. Translation gives CASRLTGGPNEKLFF. The full variable domain, with the rest looked up from reference TRBV2 and TRBJ1-4, is EPEVTQTPSHQVTQMGQEVILRCVPISNHLYFYWYRQILGQKVEFLVSFYNNEISEKSEIFDDQFSVERPDGSNFTLKIRSTKLEDSAMYFCASRLTGGPNEKLFFGSGTQLSVL.

The rearrangement uses TRBV28 and TRBJ1-5; D not resolved. Trimming took 6 bases from V and 3 from J, leaving 15 bases between them. This CDR3 has 15 amino acids. From germline, CDR1 is MDHEN and CDR2 SYDVKM. CDR3 nucleotides: TGTGCCAGCAGCACCGCCCCGGCCTACAATCAGCCCCAGCATTTT. As protein: CASSTAPAYNQPQHF.

This sequence joins TRBV5-1 and TRBJ1-1; 9 bases are shared with TRBD1. Losses at the gene ends were 7 bases for V and 5 bases for J; bases not matched to a gene: 9. Germline V gene lookup returns CDR1 SGHRS and CDR2 YFSETQ. CDR3 length equals 14 residues. The CDR3 spells CASAQGAPGTEAFF. The CDR3, as DNA: TGCGCCAGCGCACAGGGGGCGCCGGGAACTGAAGCTTTCTTT.